This TCR beta chain is from a study of shared clonotypes between healthy human individuals. Points on this clone: Its specificity is unknown.

CDR1 is SNHLY, CDR2 FYNNEI, per germline. V gave up 4 bases and J gave up 0 bases, with 7 bases separating them. The CDR3 consists of 14 residues. Findings and limits, study-wide: Rarefaction indicated that sorted-subset sequencing remained incomplete although depth was large. Investigators collected only blood, and repertoires in tissues likely differ. Non-shared clonotypes had lower generation probabilities than those shared by all four donors.

The deep-level immunoSEQ assay was used. Data came from immunoSEQ multiplex PCR; TCRdb stores just in-frame clones and leaves some out. The sample has 2 million to 2.5 million clones; 90% to 95% are singletons. Sequencing input: naive CD4+ T cells from PBMCs. Noted subset: CD45RA+ positively selected. V gene TRBV2 combines with J gene TRBJ1-5; D unclear. The TCR originated in a man aged 18 to 30 in good health. Some clones in this sample may be carry-over from other donors' samples. The CDR3 DNA is TGTGCCAGCAGTGTACATCATAGCAATCAGCCCCAGCATTTT. Translated: CASSVHHSNQPQHF.